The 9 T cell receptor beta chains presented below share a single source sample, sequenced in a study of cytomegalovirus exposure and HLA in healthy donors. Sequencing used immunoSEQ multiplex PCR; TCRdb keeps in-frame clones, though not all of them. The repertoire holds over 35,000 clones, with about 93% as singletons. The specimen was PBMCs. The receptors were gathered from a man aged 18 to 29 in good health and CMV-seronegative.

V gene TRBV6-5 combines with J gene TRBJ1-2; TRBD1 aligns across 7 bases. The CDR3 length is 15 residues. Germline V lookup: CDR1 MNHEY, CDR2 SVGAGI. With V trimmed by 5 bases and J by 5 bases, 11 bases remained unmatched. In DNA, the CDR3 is TGTGCCAGCAGTCTTACAGGGGCCCAACCTTATGGCTACACCTTC. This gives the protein CASSLTGAQPYGYTF.

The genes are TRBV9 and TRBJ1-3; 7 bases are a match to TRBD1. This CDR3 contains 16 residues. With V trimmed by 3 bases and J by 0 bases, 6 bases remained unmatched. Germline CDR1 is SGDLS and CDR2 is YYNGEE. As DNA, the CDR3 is TGTGCCAGCAGCGAGACGGGACAGTACTCTGGAAACACCATATATTTT. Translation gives CASSETGQYSGNTIYF.

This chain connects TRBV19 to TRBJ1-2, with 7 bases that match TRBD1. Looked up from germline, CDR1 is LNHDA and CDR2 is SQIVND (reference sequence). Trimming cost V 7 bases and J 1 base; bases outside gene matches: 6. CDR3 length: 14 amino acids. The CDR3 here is CASKGQNNNYGYTF. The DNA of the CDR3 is TGTGCCAGTAAGGGACAGAATAATAACTATGGCTACACCTTC.

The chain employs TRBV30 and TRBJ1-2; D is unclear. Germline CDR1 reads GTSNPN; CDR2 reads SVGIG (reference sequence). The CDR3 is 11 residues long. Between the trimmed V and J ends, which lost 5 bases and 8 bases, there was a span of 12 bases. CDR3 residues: CAWGRTGGYTF. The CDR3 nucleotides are TGTGCCTGGGGGAGGACTGGCGGCTACACCTTC.

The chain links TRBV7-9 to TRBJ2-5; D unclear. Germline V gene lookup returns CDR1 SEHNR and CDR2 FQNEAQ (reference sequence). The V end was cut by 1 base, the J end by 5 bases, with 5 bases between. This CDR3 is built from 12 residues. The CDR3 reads CASSLVEETQYF. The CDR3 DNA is TGTGCCAGCAGCTTAGTGGAGGAGACCCAGTACTTC.

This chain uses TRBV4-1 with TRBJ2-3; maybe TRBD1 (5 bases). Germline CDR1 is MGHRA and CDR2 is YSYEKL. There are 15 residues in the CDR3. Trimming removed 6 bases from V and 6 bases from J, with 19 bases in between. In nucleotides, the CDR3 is TGCGCCAGCAGGGAACCCACAGGACCAGCTGATACGCAGTATTTT. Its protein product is CASREPTGPADTQYF.

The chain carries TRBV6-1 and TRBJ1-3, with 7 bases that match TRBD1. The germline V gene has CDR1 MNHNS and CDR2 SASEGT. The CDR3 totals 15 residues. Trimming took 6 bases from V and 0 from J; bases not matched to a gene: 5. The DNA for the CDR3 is TGTGCCAGCAGCGACAGGGTCAACTCTGGAAACACCATATATTTT. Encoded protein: CASSDRVNSGNTIYF.

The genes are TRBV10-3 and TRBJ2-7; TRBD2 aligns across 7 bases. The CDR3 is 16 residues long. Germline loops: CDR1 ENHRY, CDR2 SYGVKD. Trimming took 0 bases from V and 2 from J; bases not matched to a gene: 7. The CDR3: CAISESRSSGTYEQYF. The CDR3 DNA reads TGTGCCATCAGTGAGTCACGGTCTAGCGGTACCTACGAGCAGTACTTC.

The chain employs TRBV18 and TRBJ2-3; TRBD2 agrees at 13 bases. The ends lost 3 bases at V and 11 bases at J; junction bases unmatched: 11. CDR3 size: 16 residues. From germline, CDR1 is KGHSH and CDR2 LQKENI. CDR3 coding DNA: TGTGCCAGCTCACCCCCTGGACTAGCGGGAGTCGGTGTGCAGTATTTT. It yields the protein CASSPPGLAGVGVQYF.